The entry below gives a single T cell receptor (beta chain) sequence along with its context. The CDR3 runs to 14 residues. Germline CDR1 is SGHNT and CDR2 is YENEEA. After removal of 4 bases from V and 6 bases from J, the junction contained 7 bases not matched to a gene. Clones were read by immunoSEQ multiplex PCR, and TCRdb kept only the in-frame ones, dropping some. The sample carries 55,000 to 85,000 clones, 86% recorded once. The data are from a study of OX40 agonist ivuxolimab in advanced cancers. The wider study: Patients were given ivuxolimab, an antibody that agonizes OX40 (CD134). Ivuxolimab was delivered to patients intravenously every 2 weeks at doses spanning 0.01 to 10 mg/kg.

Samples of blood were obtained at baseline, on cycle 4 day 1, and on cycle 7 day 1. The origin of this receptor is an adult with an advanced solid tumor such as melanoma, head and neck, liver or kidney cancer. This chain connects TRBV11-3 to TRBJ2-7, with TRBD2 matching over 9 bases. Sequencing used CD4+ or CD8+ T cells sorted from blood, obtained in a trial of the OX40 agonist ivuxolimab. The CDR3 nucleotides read TGTGCCAGCAGCTATGGCGGGGGGGCCGTCGAGCAGTACTTC. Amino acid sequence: CASSYGGGAVEQYF.